Listed below are T cell receptor beta chains from one sample, sequenced in a study of OX40 agonist ivuxolimab in advanced cancers. Repertoires were generated with immunoSEQ multiplex PCR, while TCRdb's copy carries only in-frame clones and drops some. The top ten clones hold 7.9% of a sample with 40,000 to 60,000 clones, about 80% of them seen once. Specimen: CD4+ or CD8+ T cells sorted from blood, collected in a trial of the OX40 agonist ivuxolimab. All receptors derive from an adult with an advanced solid tumor such as melanoma, head and neck, liver or kidney cancer. CDR3s include the opening cysteine and the closing phenylalanine or tryptophan. Each record gives: D gene, V gene, clone size, J gene, CDR3 DNA, CDR3 protein. The D gene is left open where the match is weak. The listing skips clone size in some rows; elsewhere it reads once, few, many or a size class.

d_call: TRBD2
v_call: TRBV5-4
clone_size: NA
j_call: TRBJ2-1
cdr3_nt: TGTGCCAGCAGCCCTACACTAGCGGACAATGAGCAGTTCTTC
cdr3_aa: CASSPTLADNEQFF

d_call: TRBD2
v_call: TRBV7-9
clone_size: NA
j_call: TRBJ2-1
cdr3_nt: TGTGCCAGCAGCTTAGGCCTAGCGGGTAGCAATGAGCAGTTCTTC
cdr3_aa: CASSLGLAGSNEQFF

d_call: NA
v_call: TRBV5-1
clone_size: NA
j_call: TRBJ2-1
cdr3_nt: TGCGCCAGCAGCCTACTCATTCCGGGACTTTCATCCAATGAGCAGTTCTTC
cdr3_aa: CASSLLIPGLSSNEQFF

d_call: NA
v_call: TRBV9
clone_size: NA
j_call: TRBJ1-2
cdr3_nt: TGTGCCAGCAGCTCAGCACGCGGGGAAGGCTACACCTTC
cdr3_aa: CASSSARGEGYTF

d_call: TRBD2
v_call: TRBV10-1
clone_size: NA
j_call: TRBJ2-1
cdr3_nt: TGCGCCAGCAGTGCGGACTCGGGACTAGCGGGTGACTCCTACAATGAGCAGTTCTTC
cdr3_aa: CASSADSGLAGDSYNEQFF

d_call: TRBD2
v_call: TRBV4-2
clone_size: NA
j_call: TRBJ2-5
cdr3_nt: TGTGCCAGCAGCCAAGTAGCGGGGACCCTCCGAGAGACCCAGTACTTC
cdr3_aa: CASSQVAGTLRETQYF

d_call: NA
v_call: TRBV27
clone_size: once
j_call: TRBJ2-3
cdr3_nt: TGTGCCAGCAGTGGACGGGGGATTTCGACAGATACGCAGTATTTT
cdr3_aa: CASSGRGISTDTQYF

d_call: TRBD1
v_call: TRBV27
clone_size: NA
j_call: TRBJ2-7
cdr3_nt: TGTGCCAGCAGTTTAAGGGGGACAGCATCCTACGAGCAGTACTTC
cdr3_aa: CASSLRGTASYEQYF

d_call: NA
v_call: TRBV7-9
clone_size: NA
j_call: TRBJ2-1
cdr3_nt: TGTGCCAGCAGCTCCCTCTATGGGGGTCCGCTCAATGAGCAGTTCTTC
cdr3_aa: CASSSLYGGPLNEQFF

d_call: NA
v_call: TRBV2
clone_size: NA
j_call: TRBJ2-7
cdr3_nt: TGTGCCAGCCGCTCTTCCTACGAGCAGTACTTC
cdr3_aa: CASRSSYEQYF

d_call: NA
v_call: TRBV6-1
clone_size: NA
j_call: TRBJ2-1
cdr3_nt: TGTGCCAGCAGCCAGACTAGTATCAATGAGCAGTTCTTC
cdr3_aa: CASSQTSINEQFF

d_call: NA
v_call: TRBV19
clone_size: NA
j_call: TRBJ2-1
cdr3_nt: TGTGCCGTGGGGCAGGGAGGCTCCTACAATGAGCAGTTCTTC
cdr3_aa: CAVGQGGSYNEQFF

d_call: TRBD1
v_call: TRBV7-8
clone_size: NA
j_call: TRBJ2-1
cdr3_nt: TGTGCCAGCAGCCACCCGGACAGGGGGCTCTACAATGAGCAGTTCTTC
cdr3_aa: CASSHPDRGLYNEQFF

d_call: NA
v_call: TRBV27
clone_size: NA
j_call: TRBJ1-4
cdr3_nt: TGTGCCAGCAGTCCCTCGCAGGGCGAGGCTAATGAAAAACTGTTTTTT
cdr3_aa: CASSPSQGEANEKLFF

d_call: NA
v_call: TRBV27
clone_size: NA
j_call: TRBJ2-7
cdr3_nt: TGTGCCAGCAGAATGAAAGGGCGTCTCGCCCCCTACGAGCAGTACTTC
cdr3_aa: CASRMKGRLAPYEQYF

d_call: NA
v_call: TRBV11-2
clone_size: NA
j_call: TRBJ2-7
cdr3_nt: TGTGCCAGCAGCTCCCTAACTAGAGGCTACGAGCAGTACTTC
cdr3_aa: CASSSLTRGYEQYF

d_call: NA
v_call: TRBV10-3
clone_size: NA
j_call: TRBJ1-1
cdr3_nt: TGTGCCATCCGAGGGGACAAGGTGACTGAAGCTTTCTTT
cdr3_aa: CAIRGDKVTEAFF

d_call: TRBD1
v_call: TRBV2
clone_size: NA
j_call: TRBJ1-1
cdr3_nt: TGTGCCTCTCATAAACAGGGGGGGAACACTGAAGCTTTCTTT
cdr3_aa: CASHKQGGNTEAFF

d_call: NA
v_call: TRBV29-1
clone_size: NA
j_call: TRBJ2-5
cdr3_nt: TGCAGCGGGGCACCAGGGCAAGAGACCCAGTACTTC
cdr3_aa: CSGAPGQETQYF

d_call: NA
v_call: TRBV28
clone_size: NA
j_call: TRBJ2-2
cdr3_nt: TGTGCCAGCATTCAAGGGGCGGGAAACACCGGGGAGCTGTTTTTT
cdr3_aa: CASIQGAGNTGELFF

d_call: NA
v_call: TRBV19
clone_size: NA
j_call: TRBJ2-5
cdr3_nt: TGTGCCAGTAGTCCCAGTACTGGAAAAGAGACCCAGTACTTC
cdr3_aa: CASSPSTGKETQYF

d_call: TRBD1
v_call: TRBV2
clone_size: NA
j_call: TRBJ1-2
cdr3_nt: TGTGCCAGCAGTGATGGGGGACAGGACACCTCTAACTATGGCTACACCTTC
cdr3_aa: CASSDGGQDTSNYGYTF

d_call: NA
v_call: TRBV5-6
clone_size: NA
j_call: TRBJ2-5
cdr3_nt: TGTGCCAGCAGGTACGAGAGTCGGGTAGAGACCCAGTACTTC
cdr3_aa: CASRYESRVETQYF

d_call: NA
v_call: TRBV11-2
clone_size: NA
j_call: TRBJ1-2
cdr3_nt: TGTGCCAGCAGCTTAGATCCTAACTATGGCTACACCTTC
cdr3_aa: CASSLDPNYGYTF

d_call: NA
v_call: TRBV11-3
clone_size: many
j_call: TRBJ2-7
cdr3_nt: TGTGCCAGCAGCTTAGGGGTAAACAACGAGCAGTACTTC
cdr3_aa: CASSLGVNNEQYF

d_call: NA
v_call: TRBV10-2
clone_size: NA
j_call: TRBJ2-2
cdr3_nt: TGCGCCAGCAGGGTAACTCAGGGTACCGGGGAGCTGTTTTTT
cdr3_aa: CASRVTQGTGELFF

d_call: NA
v_call: TRBV29-1
clone_size: once
j_call: TRBJ2-7
cdr3_nt: TGCAGCGTTGAAAGGGATTCCTACGAGCAGTACTTC
cdr3_aa: CSVERDSYEQYF

d_call: TRBD1
v_call: TRBV4-1
clone_size: once
j_call: TRBJ1-1
cdr3_nt: TGCGCCAGCAGCCAAGATACCGACAACAGGGGGCGTTTCTTT
cdr3_aa: CASSQDTDNRGRFF

d_call: NA
v_call: TRBV6-5
clone_size: NA
j_call: TRBJ2-5
cdr3_nt: TGTGCCAGCAGTTATGGGAAGCTGGGAGAGACCCAGTACTTC
cdr3_aa: CASSYGKLGETQYF

d_call: NA
v_call: TRBV18
clone_size: NA
j_call: TRBJ1-1
cdr3_nt: TGTGCCAGCTCCATCTCCGGCACCCACACTGAAGCTTTCTTT
cdr3_aa: CASSISGTHTEAFF

d_call: NA
v_call: TRBV18
clone_size: NA
j_call: TRBJ2-7
cdr3_nt: TGTGCCAGCTCCCCCTCCCAATCCGCCTACGAGCAGTACTTC
cdr3_aa: CASSPSQSAYEQYF

d_call: NA
v_call: TRBV18
clone_size: once
j_call: TRBJ1-1
cdr3_nt: TGTGCCAGCTCACACCGATACACTGAAGCTTTCTTT
cdr3_aa: CASSHRYTEAFF

d_call: NA
v_call: TRBV23-1
clone_size: few
j_call: TRBJ1-6
cdr3_nt: TGCGCCAGCAGTACCGAGCGGGGTCCCAACTATAATTCACCCCTCCACTTT
cdr3_aa: CASSTERGPNYNSPLHF

d_call: NA
v_call: TRBV18
clone_size: NA
j_call: TRBJ2-3
cdr3_nt: TGTGCCAGCTCACCAGGGACCCCGCCCACAGATACGCAGTATTTT
cdr3_aa: CASSPGTPPTDTQYF

d_call: NA
v_call: TRBV6-5
clone_size: NA
j_call: TRBJ1-2
cdr3_nt: TGTGCCAGCAGTTATGGGGCGGGGGGCTATGGCTACACCTTC
cdr3_aa: CASSYGAGGYGYTF

d_call: NA
v_call: TRBV6-5
clone_size: NA
j_call: TRBJ2-5
cdr3_nt: TGTGCCAGCAGTTATCAGGGATATCAAGAGACCCAGTACTTC
cdr3_aa: CASSYQGYQETQYF

d_call: NA
v_call: TRBV7-8
clone_size: NA
j_call: TRBJ2-3
cdr3_nt: TGTGCCAGCAGCCTTAGCACAGATACGCAGTATTTT
cdr3_aa: CASSLSTDTQYF

d_call: NA
v_call: TRBV5-1
clone_size: NA
j_call: TRBJ1-3
cdr3_nt: TGCGCCAGCAGCTTAGGGACATCTGGAAACACCATATATTTT
cdr3_aa: CASSLGTSGNTIYF

d_call: NA
v_call: TRBV5-1
clone_size: NA
j_call: TRBJ2-3
cdr3_nt: TGCGCCAGCGGATCGGAGGGCCAGAGCACAGATACGCAGTATTTT
cdr3_aa: CASGSEGQSTDTQYF

d_call: NA
v_call: TRBV11-3
clone_size: NA
j_call: TRBJ1-1
cdr3_nt: TGTGCCAGCAGCCCAGGGGCGTCGAACACTGAAGCTTTCTTT
cdr3_aa: CASSPGASNTEAFF

d_call: NA
v_call: TRBV18
clone_size: NA
j_call: TRBJ2-2
cdr3_nt: TGTGCCAGCTCCCCGAGGGACACCGGGGAGCTGTTTTTT
cdr3_aa: CASSPRDTGELFF

d_call: TRBD1
v_call: TRBV7-8
clone_size: NA
j_call: TRBJ1-2
cdr3_nt: TGTGCCAGCAGCTTAGAGATTACCGGGACAGGGGCGGAGGGCTACACCTTC
cdr3_aa: CASSLEITGTGAEGYTF

d_call: NA
v_call: TRBV30
clone_size: NA
j_call: TRBJ2-7
cdr3_nt: TGTGCCTGGAGTGTACAACTGGGGGTGAGGCAGTACTTC
cdr3_aa: CAWSVQLGVRQYF

d_call: NA
v_call: TRBV7-2
clone_size: NA
j_call: TRBJ1-3
cdr3_nt: TGTGCCAGCAGCAACGGGTGGGGGTTGGGCTCTGGAAACACCATATATTTT
cdr3_aa: CASSNGWGLGSGNTIYF

d_call: NA
v_call: TRBV5-8
clone_size: NA
j_call: TRBJ2-3
cdr3_nt: TGTGCCAGCAGCTCCGAGGGACTTTTAGATACGCAGTATTTT
cdr3_aa: CASSSEGLLDTQYF

d_call: NA
v_call: TRBV4-2
clone_size: NA
j_call: TRBJ1-1
cdr3_nt: TGTGCCAGCAGCCAATTAACGCGAGACACTGAAGCTTTCTTT
cdr3_aa: CASSQLTRDTEAFF

d_call: TRBD2
v_call: TRBV5-6
clone_size: NA
j_call: TRBJ2-1
cdr3_nt: TGTGCCAGCAGAAAACTAGCGGGAGTTCTTTCCTACAATGAGCAGTTCTTC
cdr3_aa: CASRKLAGVLSYNEQFF

d_call: NA
v_call: TRBV6-4
clone_size: few
j_call: TRBJ1-1
cdr3_nt: TGTGCCAGCAGTGACTCCGGTTTGAACACTGAAGCTTTCTTT
cdr3_aa: CASSDSGLNTEAFF

d_call: NA
v_call: TRBV27
clone_size: NA
j_call: TRBJ2-1
cdr3_nt: TGTGCCAGCAGTTTGGTAGGGGACAATGAGCAGTTCTTC
cdr3_aa: CASSLVGDNEQFF